What follows describes a single T cell receptor beta chain. Its target is not known. PCR involved 60 Vbeta and 13 Jbeta primers. Measured with immunoSEQ multiplex PCR; TCRdb has only the in-frame clones, and not every one. The sample consists of 150,000 to 200,000 clones, 65% to 80% of them appearing once. This sample stems from a study of cytomegalovirus exposure and HLA in healthy donors. Whole-study findings and limits: Common viral pathogens (according to a later analysis) appeared linked to several of the most significant clusters. There were under 200 TCR beta chains listed as cytomegalovirus-associated. Both high specificity and high sensitivity reportedly marked the classifier's diagnosis of cytomegalovirus status. A prior analysis recorded that most TCR beta V segments were productive about 87% or about 30% of the time.

V lost 5 bases, J lost 4 bases, and 9 bases stayed unmatched. This CDR3 is 16 amino acids long. Germline-derived CDR1 and CDR2 are MNHEY and SMNVEV (reference sequence). The clonotype originates from a woman between 50 and 59 years old in good health and CMV-seropositive. The V call is TRBV27, the J call TRBJ2-5, with 11 bases matching TRBD1. Sequenced input: PBMCs. The CDR3, as DNA: TGTGCCAGCAGTCCCGGAGGACAGGGGGCTCGAGAGACCCAGTACTTC. This gives the protein CASSPGGQGARETQYF.